The sequence of this T cell receptor (beta chain) was determined in a study of blood T cell repertoires in COVID-19. Study-level background: Acute and convalescent COVID-19 specimens originated in the United States, Italy and Spain. Nucleic acid was either cDNA or gDNA, and it came from T cells, B-cell-depleted T cells, or PBMCs.

In the original workflow: It was from reference gene primer amplification that nucleated cell counts were estimated. Data came from immunoSEQ multiplex PCR; TCRdb stores just in-frame clones and leaves some out. Clone size and V and J calls were adopted from that table, with D and trimming inferred from the DNA. The top ten hold approximately 35% of the sample, which has 55,000 to 90,000 clones, roughly 85% seen once. This clonotype originated in a woman over 75 with active or convalescent COVID-19. The source material was peripheral blood.

CDR3 bases: TGTGCCAGCAGCGTCCGACCGGGACAGTACACAGATACGCAGTATTTT. This encodes CASSVRPGQYTDTQYF. V gene TRBV7-2 combines with J gene TRBJ2-3; 7 bases map to TRBD1. This CDR3 region has 16 residues. The V segment lost 5 bases and the J segment 2 bases; nucleotides outside the gene matches: 10. From germline, CDR1 is SGHTA and CDR2 FQGNSA.